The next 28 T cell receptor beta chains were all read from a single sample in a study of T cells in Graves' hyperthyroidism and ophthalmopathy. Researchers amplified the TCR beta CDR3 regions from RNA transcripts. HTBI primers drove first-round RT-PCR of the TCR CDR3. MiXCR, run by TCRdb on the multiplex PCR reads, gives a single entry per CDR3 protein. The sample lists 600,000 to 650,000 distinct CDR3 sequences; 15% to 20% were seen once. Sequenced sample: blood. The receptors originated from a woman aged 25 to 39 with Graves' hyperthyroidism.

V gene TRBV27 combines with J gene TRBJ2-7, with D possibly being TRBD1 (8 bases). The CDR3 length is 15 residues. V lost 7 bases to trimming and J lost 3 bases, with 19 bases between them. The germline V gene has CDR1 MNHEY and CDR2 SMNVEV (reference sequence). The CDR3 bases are TGTGCCAGCAAGACCACAGGGGGGGGTTACTACGAGCAGTACTTC. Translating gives CASKTTGGGYYEQYF.

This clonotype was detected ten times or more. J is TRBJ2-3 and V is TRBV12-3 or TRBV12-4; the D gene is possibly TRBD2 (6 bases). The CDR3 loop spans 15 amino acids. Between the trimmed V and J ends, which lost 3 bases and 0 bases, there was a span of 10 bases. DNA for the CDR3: TGTGCCAGCAGTTTGAGGCGGGACAGCACAGATACGCAGTATTTT. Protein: CASSLRRDSTDTQYF.

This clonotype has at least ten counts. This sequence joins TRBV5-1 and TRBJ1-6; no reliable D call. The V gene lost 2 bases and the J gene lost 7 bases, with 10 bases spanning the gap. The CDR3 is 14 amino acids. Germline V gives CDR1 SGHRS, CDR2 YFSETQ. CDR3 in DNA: TGCGCCAGCAGCTTTGGACGGCAAAATTCACCCCTCCACTTT. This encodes CASSFGRQNSPLHF.

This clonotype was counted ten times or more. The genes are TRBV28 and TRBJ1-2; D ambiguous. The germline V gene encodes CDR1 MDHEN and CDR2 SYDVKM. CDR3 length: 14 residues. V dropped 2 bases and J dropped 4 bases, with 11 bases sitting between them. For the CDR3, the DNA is TGTGCCAGCAGTTTAGATACCAACACCTATGGCTACACCTTC. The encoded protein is CASSLDTNTYGYTF.

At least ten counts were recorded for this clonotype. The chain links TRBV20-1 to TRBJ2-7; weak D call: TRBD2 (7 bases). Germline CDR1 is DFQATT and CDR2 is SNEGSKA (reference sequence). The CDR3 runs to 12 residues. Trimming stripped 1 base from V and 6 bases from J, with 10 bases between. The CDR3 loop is CSARVGGGEQYF. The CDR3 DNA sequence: TGCAGTGCTAGAGTGGGAGGGGGCGAGCAGTACTTC.

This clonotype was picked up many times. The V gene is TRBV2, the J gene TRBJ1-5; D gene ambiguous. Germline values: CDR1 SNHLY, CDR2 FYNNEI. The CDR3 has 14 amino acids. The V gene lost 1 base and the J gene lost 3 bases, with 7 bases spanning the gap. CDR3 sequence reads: CASSEGSFNQPQHF. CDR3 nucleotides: TGTGCCAGCAGTGAAGGCAGCTTCAATCAGCCCCAGCATTTT.

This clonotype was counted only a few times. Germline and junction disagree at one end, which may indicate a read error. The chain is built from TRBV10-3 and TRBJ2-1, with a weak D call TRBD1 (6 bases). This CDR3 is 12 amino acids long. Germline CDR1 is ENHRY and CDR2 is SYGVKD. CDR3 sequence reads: CAFRGADNEQFF. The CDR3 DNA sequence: TGTGCCTTCAGGGGTGCGGACAATGAGCAGTTCTTC.

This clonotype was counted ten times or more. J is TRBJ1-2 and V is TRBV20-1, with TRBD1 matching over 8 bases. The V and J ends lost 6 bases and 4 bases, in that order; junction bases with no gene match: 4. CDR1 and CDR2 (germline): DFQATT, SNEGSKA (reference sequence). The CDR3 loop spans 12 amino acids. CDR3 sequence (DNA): TGCAGTGCGATCGACAGGGGCTATGGCTACACCTTC. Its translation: CSAIDRGYGYTF.

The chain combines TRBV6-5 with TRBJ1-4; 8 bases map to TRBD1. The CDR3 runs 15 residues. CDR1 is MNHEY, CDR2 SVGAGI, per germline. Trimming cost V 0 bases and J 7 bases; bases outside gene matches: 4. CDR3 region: CASSYSGTGGEKLFF. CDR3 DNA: TGTGCCAGCAGTTACTCCGGGACAGGTGGTGAAAAACTGTTTTTT.

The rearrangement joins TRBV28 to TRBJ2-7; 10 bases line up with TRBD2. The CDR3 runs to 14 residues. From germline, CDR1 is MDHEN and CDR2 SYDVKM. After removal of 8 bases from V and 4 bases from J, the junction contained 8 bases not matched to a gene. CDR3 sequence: CASAETSGTYEQYF. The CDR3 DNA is TGTGCCAGCGCCGAAACTAGCGGGACGTACGAGCAGTACTTC.

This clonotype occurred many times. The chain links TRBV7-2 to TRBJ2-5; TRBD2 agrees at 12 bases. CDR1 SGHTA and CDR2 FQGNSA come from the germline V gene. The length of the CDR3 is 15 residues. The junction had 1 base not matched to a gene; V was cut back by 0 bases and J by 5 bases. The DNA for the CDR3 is TGTGCCAGCAGCTTAGCGGGACTAGCGGGTGAGACCCAGTACTTC. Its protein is CASSLAGLAGETQYF.

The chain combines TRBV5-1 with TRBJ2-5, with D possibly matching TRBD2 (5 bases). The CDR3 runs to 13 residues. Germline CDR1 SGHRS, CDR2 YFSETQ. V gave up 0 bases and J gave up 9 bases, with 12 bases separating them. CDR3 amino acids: CASSLDRPGAQYF. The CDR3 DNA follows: TGCGCCAGCAGCTTGGATAGGCCCGGGGCCCAGTACTTC.

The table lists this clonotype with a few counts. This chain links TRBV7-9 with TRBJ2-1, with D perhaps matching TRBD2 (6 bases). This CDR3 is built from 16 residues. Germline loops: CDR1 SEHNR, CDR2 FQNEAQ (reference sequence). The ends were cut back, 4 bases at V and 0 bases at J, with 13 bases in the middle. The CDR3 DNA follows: TGTGCCAGCAGCTCTCTAGCGCCGAGCTCCTACAATGAGCAGTTCTTC. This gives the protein CASSSLAPSSYNEQFF.

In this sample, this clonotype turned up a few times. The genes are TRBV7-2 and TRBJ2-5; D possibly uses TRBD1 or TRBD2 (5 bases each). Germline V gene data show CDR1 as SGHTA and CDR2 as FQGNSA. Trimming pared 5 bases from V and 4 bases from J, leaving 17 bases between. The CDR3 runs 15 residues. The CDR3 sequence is CASSPQRVGGETQYF. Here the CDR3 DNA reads TGTGCCAGCAGCCCCCAACGGGTTGGGGGAGAGACCCAGTACTTC.

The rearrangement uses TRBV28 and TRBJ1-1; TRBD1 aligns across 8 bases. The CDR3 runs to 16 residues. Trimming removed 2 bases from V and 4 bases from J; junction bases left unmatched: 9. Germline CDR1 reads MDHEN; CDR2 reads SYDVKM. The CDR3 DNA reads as TGTGCCAGCAGTTTAAATCAGGGGGCGGCGGGCACTGAAGCTTTCTTT. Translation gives CASSLNQGAAGTEAFF.

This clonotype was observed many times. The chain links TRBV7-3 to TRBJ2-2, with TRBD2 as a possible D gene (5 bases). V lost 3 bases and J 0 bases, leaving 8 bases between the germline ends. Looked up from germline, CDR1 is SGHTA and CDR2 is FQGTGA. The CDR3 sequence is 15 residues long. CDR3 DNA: TGTGCCAGCAGCTTCGAGGGCCCGAACACCGGGGAGCTGTTTTTT. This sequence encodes CASSFEGPNTGELFF.

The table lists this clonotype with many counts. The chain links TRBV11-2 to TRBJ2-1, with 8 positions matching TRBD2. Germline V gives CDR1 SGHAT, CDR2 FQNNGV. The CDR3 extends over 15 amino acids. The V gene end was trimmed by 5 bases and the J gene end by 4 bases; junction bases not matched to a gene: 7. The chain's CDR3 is CASSTGGGQYNEQFF. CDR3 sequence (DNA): TGTGCCAGCAGCACGGGGGGGGGACAATACAATGAGCAGTTCTTC.

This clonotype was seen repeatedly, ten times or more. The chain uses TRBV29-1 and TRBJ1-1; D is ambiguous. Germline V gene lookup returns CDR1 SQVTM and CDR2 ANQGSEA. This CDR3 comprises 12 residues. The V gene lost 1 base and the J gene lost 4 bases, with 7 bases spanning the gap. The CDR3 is CSVEAAGTEAFF. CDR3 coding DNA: TGCAGCGTTGAAGCGGCGGGCACTGAAGCTTTCTTT.

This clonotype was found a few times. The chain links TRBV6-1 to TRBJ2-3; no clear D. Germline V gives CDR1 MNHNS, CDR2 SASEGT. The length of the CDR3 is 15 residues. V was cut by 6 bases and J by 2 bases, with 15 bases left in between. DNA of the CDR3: TGTGCCAGCAGGATCGGGCTGCAGTACACAGATACGCAGTATTTT. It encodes CASRIGLQYTDTQYF.

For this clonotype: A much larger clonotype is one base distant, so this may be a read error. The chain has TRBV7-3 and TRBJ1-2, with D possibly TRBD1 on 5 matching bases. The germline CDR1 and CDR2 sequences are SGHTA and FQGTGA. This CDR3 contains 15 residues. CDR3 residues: CASSPAAGTNYDYTF. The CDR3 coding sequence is TGTGCCAGCAGCCCTGCGGCCGGGACCAATTATGACTACACCTTC.

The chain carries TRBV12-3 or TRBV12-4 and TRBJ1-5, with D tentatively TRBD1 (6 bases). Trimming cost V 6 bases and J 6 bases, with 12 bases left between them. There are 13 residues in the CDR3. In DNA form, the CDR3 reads TGTGCCAGCAGAAACAGGGCAGGTCAGCCCCAGCATTTT. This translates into CASRNRAGQPQHF.

CDR3 sequence reads: CASSDDSWGAYAGELFF. DNA for the CDR3: TGTGCCAGCAGCGACGATTCTTGGGGGGCATACGCCGGGGAGCTGTTTTTT. This sequence joins TRBV6-2 or TRBV6-3 and TRBJ2-2, with D perhaps matching TRBD1 or TRBD2 (6 bases each). CDR1 and CDR2 from the germline V gene are MNHEY and SVGEGT. The CDR3 is 17 residues long. The V end lost 6 bases, the J end lost 6 bases, and 23 bases lay between the germline ends.

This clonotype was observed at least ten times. CDR3 coding DNA: TGTGCCAGCAGCCCTATGACAGGGAGGGTAGAGACCCAGTACTTC. This gives the protein CASSPMTGRVETQYF. V gene TRBV12-3 or TRBV12-4 combines with J gene TRBJ2-5; D may correspond to TRBD1 or TRBD2 (7 bases each). The ends were cut back, 6 bases at V and 4 bases at J, with 18 bases in the middle. There are 15 residues in the CDR3.

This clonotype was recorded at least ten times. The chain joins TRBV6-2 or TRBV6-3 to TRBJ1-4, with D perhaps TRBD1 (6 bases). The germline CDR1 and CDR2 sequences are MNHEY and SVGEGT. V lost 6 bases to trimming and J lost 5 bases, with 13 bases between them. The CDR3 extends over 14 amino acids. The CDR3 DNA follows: TGTGCCAGCAGCCGGGACACGCTGAATGAAAAACTGTTTTTT. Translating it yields CASSRDTLNEKLFF.

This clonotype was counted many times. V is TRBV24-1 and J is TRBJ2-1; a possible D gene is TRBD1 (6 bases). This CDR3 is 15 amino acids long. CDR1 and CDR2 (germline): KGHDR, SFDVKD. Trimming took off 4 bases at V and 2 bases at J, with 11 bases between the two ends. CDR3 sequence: CATSDTGKAYNEQFF. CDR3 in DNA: TGTGCCACCAGTGACACAGGGAAAGCCTACAATGAGCAGTTCTTC.

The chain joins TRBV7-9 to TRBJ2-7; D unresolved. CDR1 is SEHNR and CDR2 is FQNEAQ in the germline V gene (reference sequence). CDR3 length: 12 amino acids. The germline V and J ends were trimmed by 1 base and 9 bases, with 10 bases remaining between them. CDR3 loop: CASSLERTRQYF. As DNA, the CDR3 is TGTGCCAGCAGCTTAGAAAGGACCCGGCAGTACTTC.

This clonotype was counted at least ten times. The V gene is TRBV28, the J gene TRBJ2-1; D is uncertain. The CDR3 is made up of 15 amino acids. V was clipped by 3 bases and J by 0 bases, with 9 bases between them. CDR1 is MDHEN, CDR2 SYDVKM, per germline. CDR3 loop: CASSFFSSSYNEQFF. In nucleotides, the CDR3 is TGTGCCAGCAGTTTTTTTTCGTCCTCCTACAATGAGCAGTTCTTC.

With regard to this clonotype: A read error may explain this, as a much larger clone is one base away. The CDR3 nucleotides read TGTGCCAGCGGTTCTCATTTCGGTGAGCAGTTCTTC. Translation gives CASGSHFGEQFF. The rearrangement uses TRBV12-3 or TRBV12-4 and TRBJ2-1; no reliable D call. The CDR3 is 12 residues long. Trimming stripped 8 bases from V and 9 bases from J, with 14 bases between.